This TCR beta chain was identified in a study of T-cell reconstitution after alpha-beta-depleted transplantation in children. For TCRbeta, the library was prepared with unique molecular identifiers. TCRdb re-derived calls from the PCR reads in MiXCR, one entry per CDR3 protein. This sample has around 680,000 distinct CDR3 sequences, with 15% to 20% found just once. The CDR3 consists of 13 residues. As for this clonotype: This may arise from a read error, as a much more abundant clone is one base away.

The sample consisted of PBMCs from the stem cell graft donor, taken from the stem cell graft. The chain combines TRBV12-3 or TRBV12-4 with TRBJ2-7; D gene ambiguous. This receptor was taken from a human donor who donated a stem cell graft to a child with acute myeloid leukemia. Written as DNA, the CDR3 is TGTGCCAGCAGTTTCACCTCCTCCTACGAGCGGTACTTC. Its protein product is CASSFTSSYERYF.